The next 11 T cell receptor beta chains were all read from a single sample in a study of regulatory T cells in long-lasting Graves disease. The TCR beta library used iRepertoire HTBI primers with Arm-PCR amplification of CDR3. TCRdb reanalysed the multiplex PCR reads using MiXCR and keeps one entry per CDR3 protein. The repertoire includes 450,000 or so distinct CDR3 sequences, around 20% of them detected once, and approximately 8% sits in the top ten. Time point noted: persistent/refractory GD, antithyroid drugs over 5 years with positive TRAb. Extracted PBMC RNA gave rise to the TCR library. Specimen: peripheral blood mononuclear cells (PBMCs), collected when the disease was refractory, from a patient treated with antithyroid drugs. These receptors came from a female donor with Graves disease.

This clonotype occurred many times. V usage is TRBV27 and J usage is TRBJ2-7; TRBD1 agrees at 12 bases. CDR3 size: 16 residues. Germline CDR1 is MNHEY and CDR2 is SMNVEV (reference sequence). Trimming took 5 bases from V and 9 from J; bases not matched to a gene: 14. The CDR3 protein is CASSPLGQGATKGQYF. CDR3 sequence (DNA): TGTGCCAGCAGTCCTCTGGGACAGGGGGCGACGAAGGGGCAGTACTTC.

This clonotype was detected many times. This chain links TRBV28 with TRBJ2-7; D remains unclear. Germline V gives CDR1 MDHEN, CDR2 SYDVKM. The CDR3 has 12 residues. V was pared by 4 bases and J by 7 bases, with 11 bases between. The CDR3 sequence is CASSSYEEEQYF. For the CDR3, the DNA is TGTGCCAGCAGTTCCTACGAGGAGGAGCAGTACTTC.

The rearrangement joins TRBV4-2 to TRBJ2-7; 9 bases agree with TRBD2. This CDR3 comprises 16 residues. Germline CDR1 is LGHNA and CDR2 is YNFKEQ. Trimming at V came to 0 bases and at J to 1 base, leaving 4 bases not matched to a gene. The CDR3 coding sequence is TGTGCCAGCAGCCAAGATGTAGCGGGAGCATCCTACGAGCAGTACTTC. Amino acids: CASSQDVAGASYEQYF.

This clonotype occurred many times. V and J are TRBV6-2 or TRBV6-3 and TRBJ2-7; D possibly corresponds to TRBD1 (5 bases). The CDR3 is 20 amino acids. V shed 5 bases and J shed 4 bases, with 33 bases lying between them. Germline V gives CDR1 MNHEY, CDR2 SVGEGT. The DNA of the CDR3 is TGTGCCAGCAGTGCGTCAGGGCCCTTTCCAGGGTGGACCGGACCTTACGAGCAGTACTTC. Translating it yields CASSASGPFPGWTGPYEQYF.

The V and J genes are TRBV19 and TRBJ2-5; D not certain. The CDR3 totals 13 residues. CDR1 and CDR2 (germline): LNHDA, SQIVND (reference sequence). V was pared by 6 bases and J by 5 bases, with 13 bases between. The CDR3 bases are TGTGCCAGTAGCGCCCTAGTCGGTGAGACCCAGTACTTC. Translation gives CASSALVGETQYF.

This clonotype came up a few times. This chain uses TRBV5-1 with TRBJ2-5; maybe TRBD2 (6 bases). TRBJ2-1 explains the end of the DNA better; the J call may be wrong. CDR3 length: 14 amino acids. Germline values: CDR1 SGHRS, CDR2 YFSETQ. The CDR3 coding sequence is TGCGCCAGCAGCTCCTCGGGGACTCACAATGAGCAGTTCTTC. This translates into CASSSSGTHNEQFF.

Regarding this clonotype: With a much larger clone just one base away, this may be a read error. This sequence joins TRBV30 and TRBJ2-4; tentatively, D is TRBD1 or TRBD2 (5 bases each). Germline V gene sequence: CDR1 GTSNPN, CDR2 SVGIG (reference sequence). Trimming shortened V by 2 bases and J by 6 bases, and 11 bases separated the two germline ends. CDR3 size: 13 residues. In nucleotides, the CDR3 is TGTGCCTGGAGTCAGGGACGGGGAAACATTCAGTACTTC. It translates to CAWSQGRGNIQYF. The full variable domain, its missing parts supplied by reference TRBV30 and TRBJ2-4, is SQTIHQWPATLVQPVGSPLSLECTVEGTSNPNLYWYRQAAGRGLQLLFYSVGIGQISSEVPQNLSASRPQDRQFILSSKKLLLSDSGFYLCAWSQGRGNIQYFGAGTRLSVL.

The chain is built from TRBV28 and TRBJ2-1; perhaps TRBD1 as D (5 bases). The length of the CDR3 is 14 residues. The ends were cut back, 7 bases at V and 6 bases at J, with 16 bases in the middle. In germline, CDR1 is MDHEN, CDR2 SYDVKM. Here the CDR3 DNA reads TGTGCCAGCACATACTCGTGGGGCCTCAATGAGCAGTTCTTC. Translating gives CASTYSWGLNEQFF.

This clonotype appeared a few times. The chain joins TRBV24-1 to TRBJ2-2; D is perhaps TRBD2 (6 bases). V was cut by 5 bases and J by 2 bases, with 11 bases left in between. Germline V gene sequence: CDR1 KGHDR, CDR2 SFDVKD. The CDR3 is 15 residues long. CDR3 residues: CATSAPGGNTGELFF. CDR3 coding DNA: TGTGCCACCAGTGCCCCCGGGGGTAACACCGGGGAGCTGTTTTTT.

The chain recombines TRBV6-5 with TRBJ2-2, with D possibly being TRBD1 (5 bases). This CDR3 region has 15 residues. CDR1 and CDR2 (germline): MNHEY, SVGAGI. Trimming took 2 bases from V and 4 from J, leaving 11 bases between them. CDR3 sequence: CASSYGRVATGELFF. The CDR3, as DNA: TGTGCCAGCAGTTACGGCAGGGTAGCCACCGGGGAGCTGTTTTTT.

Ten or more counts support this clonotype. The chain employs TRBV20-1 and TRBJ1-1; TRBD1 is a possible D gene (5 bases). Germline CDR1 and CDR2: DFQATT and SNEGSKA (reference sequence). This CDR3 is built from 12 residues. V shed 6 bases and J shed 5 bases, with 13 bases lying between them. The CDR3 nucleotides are TGCAGTGCCCTTGGCGAGGGGACTGAAGCTTTCTTT. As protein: CSALGEGTEAFF.